This is a list of T cell receptor beta chains from one sample in a study of blood T cell repertoires in COVID-19. Generated by immunoSEQ multiplex PCR, the TCRdb table keeps only in-frame clones and is missing some. The data contain 200,000 to 250,000 clones, roughly 85% of them singletons. Sequencing was performed on peripheral blood. The receptors here all came from a woman in her 70s with COVID-19, enrolled during active disease. CDR3s include the opening cysteine and the closing phenylalanine or tryptophan. Each record gives: D gene, J gene, V gene, clone size, CDR3 DNA, CDR3 protein. A D gene is named only where the DNA matches it firmly. Rows may omit the clone size; those that give it use once, few, many or a size class.

D gene: NA; J gene: TRBJ2-1; V gene: TRBV5-6; clone size: NA; CDR3 DNA: TGTGCCAGCAGCCCGGACTCTAACCGCCTCGAGCAGTTCTTC; CDR3 protein: CASSPDSNRLEQFF
D gene: TRBD1; J gene: TRBJ2-7; V gene: TRBV12-5; clone size: NA; CDR3 DNA: TGTGCTAGTGGTTTGGGACAGGGGATACACGAGCAGTACTTC; CDR3 protein: CASGLGQGIHEQYF
D gene: TRBD1; J gene: TRBJ1-1; V gene: TRBV4-3; clone size: NA; CDR3 DNA: TGCGCCAGCAGCCAAGAAGGGGGCAAGGGGACTGAAGCTTTCTTT; CDR3 protein: CASSQEGGKGTEAFF
D gene: NA; J gene: TRBJ1-2; V gene: TRBV6-5; clone size: NA; CDR3 DNA: TGTGCCAGCAGCTCCCCCTCCAGGACAGAAGGCTACACCTTC; CDR3 protein: CASSSPSRTEGYTF
D gene: NA; J gene: TRBJ2-7; V gene: TRBV2; clone size: NA; CDR3 DNA: TGTGCCAGCAGTGGCCCAGGTTCCGAGCAGTACTTC; CDR3 protein: CASSGPGSEQYF
D gene: TRBD2; J gene: TRBJ2-1; V gene: TRBV5-1; clone size: NA; CDR3 DNA: TGCGCCAGCAGCCCGCTAGCGGGGGGGAATGAGCAGTTCTTC; CDR3 protein: CASSPLAGGNEQFF
D gene: TRBD1; J gene: TRBJ1-2; V gene: TRBV2; clone size: few; CDR3 DNA: TGTGCCAGCAGTGAGCGGACAGGGGACACCTATGGCTACACCTTC; CDR3 protein: CASSERTGDTYGYTF
D gene: NA; J gene: TRBJ1-3; V gene: TRBV6-2/TRBV6-3; clone size: NA; CDR3 DNA: TGTGCCAGCAGTTACGAGGCAACTGGAAACACCATATATTTT; CDR3 protein: CASSYEATGNTIYF
D gene: NA; J gene: TRBJ1-2; V gene: TRBV21-1; clone size: few; CDR3 DNA: TGTGCCAGCAGCAAAGCCCGGACAGCTATAAATGGCTACACCTTC; CDR3 protein: CASSKARTAINGYTF
D gene: TRBD2; J gene: TRBJ2-3; V gene: TRBV6-5; clone size: NA; CDR3 DNA: TGTGCCAGCAGAACTAGCGGCCTCCCAACAGATACGCAGTATTTT; CDR3 protein: CASRTSGLPTDTQYF
D gene: NA; J gene: TRBJ2-1; V gene: TRBV9; clone size: NA; CDR3 DNA: TGTGCCAGCAGCGTATACGGCAATGAGCAGTTCTTC; CDR3 protein: CASSVYGNEQFF
D gene: NA; J gene: TRBJ2-5; V gene: TRBV5-1; clone size: few; CDR3 DNA: TGCGCCAGCAGCTCAAGGGGGGGCCAAGAGACCCAGTACTTC; CDR3 protein: CASSSRGGQETQYF
D gene: NA; J gene: TRBJ1-4; V gene: TRBV7-9; clone size: few; CDR3 DNA: TGTGCCAGCACTATTACAGGGAGTACAAATGAAAAACTGTTTTTT; CDR3 protein: CASTITGSTNEKLFF